This is a list of T cell receptor beta chains from one sample in a study of T cells in Graves' hyperthyroidism and ophthalmopathy. TCRdb independently ran MiXCR on the multiplex PCR reads; one entry per CDR3 protein. The table lists about 760,000 distinct CDR3 sequences, under 45% of them singletons. Sample: blood. The receptor set was obtained from a woman in her 40s with Graves' hyperthyroidism. The conserved cysteine and the conserved F or W are not part of the CDR3 here. For some rows the clone size is stated as once, few or many, or as a class when expanded; others skip it.

cdr3_aa	j_call	v_call	clone_size
ASSQGYREATNEKLF	TRBJ1-4	TRBV7-3	.
ASSSPGEYEKLF	TRBJ1-4	TRBV27	.
ASSSELIGYEQY	TRBJ2-7	TRBV5-1	.
SASETGRNQPQH	TRBJ1-5	TRBV20-1	many
ATSFTNEQF	TRBJ2-1	TRBV24-1	.
ASTPGAGGYT	TRBJ1-2	TRBV6-2/TRBV6-3	.
SARDTGDGYT	TRBJ1-2	TRBV20-1	few
ACGKEGSSYEQY	TRBJ2-7	TRBV30	.
ASSHQENTEAS	TRBJ1-1	TRBV14	few
ASSTGLAARGELF	TRBJ2-2	TRBV19	few
SVDRGMNTEAF	TRBJ1-1	TRBV29-1	many
ASSRGLGAGGGSEQY	.	TRBV7-2	.
ASSPGVAGVLTGELF	TRBJ2-2	TRBV9	few
VSPEPGGNIQY	TRBJ2-4	TRBV2	.
ASSNGLAYEQY	TRBJ2-7	TRBV5-1	.
ASSFNTMENGYT	TRBJ1-2	TRBV7-9	many
ASSPRTSVETQY	TRBJ2-5	TRBV6-2/TRBV6-3	.
ASSQQAGTTYEQY	TRBJ2-7	TRBV4-2	few
ASSFYSQHQPQH	TRBJ1-5	TRBV5-6	few
ASSVGSADNQPQH	TRBJ1-5	TRBV9	.
ASSQDDQLAADTQY	TRBJ2-3	TRBV5-1	.
SARIQQGSNTEAF	TRBJ1-1	TRBV20-1	many
ASSASQGPPANTEAF	TRBJ1-1	TRBV9	.
ASRDSGTSGNTIY	TRBJ1-3	TRBV6-6	.